This TCR beta chain was identified during a study of blood T cell repertoires in COVID-19. About the research overall: Two negative PCRs, clearance, or symptom resolution had been documented for recovered Cohort 3 donors.

Germline-derived CDR1 and CDR2 are KGHSH and LQKENI. Germline trimming cut 3 bases from V and 2 bases from J; bases unmatched to any gene: 4. The CDR3 extends over 15 amino acids. Generated by immunoSEQ multiplex PCR, the TCRdb table keeps only in-frame clones and is missing some. This table has more than 200,000 clones, more than 75% appearing once. Individuals aged about 18 to 90 years were recruited from 24 US areas. Participants had their cohort set by participant-reported clinical history. This chain links TRBV18 with TRBJ1-5, with 7 bases lining up with TRBD1. The specimen sequenced was PBMCs or T cells enriched from blood (not recorded which). The TCR sequence derives from a man aged 25-45 years in a cohort exposed to, infected with or recovered from COVID-19 (not recorded which). CDR3 amino acids: CASSPPGGGNQPQHF. Here the CDR3 DNA reads TGTGCCAGCTCACCCCCAGGGGGTGGCAATCAGCCCCAGCATTTT.